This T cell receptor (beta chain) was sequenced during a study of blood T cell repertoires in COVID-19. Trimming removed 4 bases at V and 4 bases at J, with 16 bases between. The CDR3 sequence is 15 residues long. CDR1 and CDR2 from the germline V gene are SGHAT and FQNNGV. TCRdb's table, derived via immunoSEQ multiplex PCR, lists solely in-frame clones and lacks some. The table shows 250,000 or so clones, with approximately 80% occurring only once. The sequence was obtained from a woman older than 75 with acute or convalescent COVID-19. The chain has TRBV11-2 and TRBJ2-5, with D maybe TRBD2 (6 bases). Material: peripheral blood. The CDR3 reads CASSSQSPGLETQYF. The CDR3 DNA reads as TGTGCCAGCAGCTCCCAATCGCCGGGACTAGAGACCCAGTACTTC.